A single sample gave rise to the 25 T cell receptor beta chains below, sequenced in a study of T cell responses to AZD1222 COVID-19 vaccine. Some clones are missing from TCRdb's copy, which holds only in-frame ones; the method was immunoSEQ multiplex PCR. The sample shows 150,000 to 180,000 clones, approximately 90% of them seen only once. The specimen comprised peripheral blood, sampled on day 0 of AZD1222 vaccination. These receptor sequences come from an adult in good health.

This clone has only one observation. CDR3 DNA sequence: TGTGCCAGCAGCCTACGGTACACAGAGACCCAGTACTTC. Translation: CASSLRYTETQYF. The chain has TRBV11-3 and TRBJ2-5; D remains unclear. Germline CDR1 SGHNT, CDR2 YENEEA. The V end was cut by 5 bases, the J end by 4 bases, with 11 bases between. The CDR3 extends over 13 amino acids.

The chain is built from TRBV15 and TRBJ2-1, with a tentative D call TRBD2 (5 bases). V lost 3 bases and J 6 bases, leaving 9 bases between the germline ends. Germline V CDR1 and CDR2: LNHNV, YYDKDF (reference sequence). The CDR3 sequence is 13 residues long. DNA of the CDR3: TGTGCCACCAGCAGGGACGGGGTCAATGAGCAGTTCTTC. Residues: CATSRDGVNEQFF.

This sequence joins TRBV7-9 and TRBJ2-2; D not resolved. V gave up 5 bases and J gave up 8 bases, with 9 bases separating them. Looked up from germline, CDR1 is SEHNR and CDR2 is FQNEAQ (reference sequence). The CDR3 spans 12 residues. CDR3 nucleotides: TGTGCCAGCAGCCCAAGTTCGGGGGAGCTGTTTTTT. Translation: CASSPSSGELFF.

The chain links TRBV19 to TRBJ2-3, with TRBD2 matching 9 bases. The CDR3 is 16 residues long. V was clipped by 3 bases and J by 5 bases; unmatched bases: 9. Germline assignment: CDR1 LNHDA and CDR2 SQIVND (reference sequence). The CDR3 here is CASSIDLAGNGDTQYF. DNA for the CDR3: TGTGCCAGTAGTATCGATCTAGCGGGAAATGGAGATACGCAGTATTTT.

The V gene is TRBV7-9, the J gene TRBJ1-3; 11 bases fit TRBD1. With V trimmed by 5 bases and J by 3 bases, 3 bases remained unmatched. The CDR3 sequence is 15 residues long. The V gene's germline CDR1 is SEHNR and CDR2 FQNEAQ (reference sequence). CDR3 sequence (DNA): TGTGCCAGCAGCATGGGACAGGGGGATGGAAACACCATATATTTT. The encoded protein is CASSMGQGDGNTIYF.

The chain uses TRBV9 and TRBJ1-2; D is unclear. The CDR3 is made up of 15 amino acids. The germline CDR1 and CDR2 sequences are SGDLS and YYNGEE. V was cut by 0 bases and J by 7 bases, with 16 bases left in between. Here the CDR3 reads CASSVGREIGIGYTF. The CDR3 DNA is TGTGCCAGCAGCGTAGGGCGAGAGATCGGCATTGGCTACACCTTC.

The J gene is TRBJ1-2, the V gene TRBV6-6; D unclear. The germline gives CDR1 MNHNY, CDR2 SVGAGI (reference sequence). The CDR3 runs 11 residues. CDR3 nucleotide sequence: TGTGCTATAATGGCCGCTAATGGCTACACCTTC. Its translation is CAIMAANGYTF.

The V gene is TRBV12-5, the J gene TRBJ2-5, with TRBD2 as a possible D gene (6 bases). V dropped 6 bases and J dropped 4 bases, with 9 bases sitting between them. Germline CDR1 and CDR2: LGHNT and FRNRAP. The CDR3 is made up of 12 amino acids. The CDR3 sequence: CASGTGGETQYF. The CDR3 bases are TGTGCTAGTGGGACCGGGGGAGAGACCCAGTACTTC.

The rearrangement uses TRBV19 and TRBJ2-1; 11 nucleotides align to TRBD2. The germline gives CDR1 LNHDA, CDR2 SQIVND (reference sequence). V gave up 5 bases and J gave up 8 bases; unmatched junction bases: 8. The CDR3 sequence is 15 residues long. CDR3 protein: CASSYIAGGRDEQFF. The CDR3 nucleotides are TGTGCCAGTAGTTACATAGCGGGGGGGCGCGATGAGCAGTTCTTC.

The chain couples TRBV10-3 to TRBJ1-5; 7 bases are shared with TRBD1. V lost 0 bases to trimming and J lost 7 bases; unmatched junction nucleotides: 9. Per germline, CDR1 ENHRY and CDR2 SYGVKD. There are 16 residues in the CDR3. CDR3 DNA sequence: TGTGCCATCAGTGAGTCAGGGGGCGCGGATAAGCAGCCCCAGCATTTT. It specifies CAISESGGADKQPQHF.

The chain carries TRBV5-6 and TRBJ2-7, with unresolved D. CDR3 size: 11 residues. Deletions cut 1 base from V and 6 bases from J, with 5 bases between. CDR1 is SGHDT, CDR2 YYEEEE, per germline. CDR3 amino acids: CASSLFREQYF. DNA of the CDR3: TGTGCCAGCAGCTTGTTCCGCGAGCAGTACTTC. Based on the CDR3 plus reference TRBV5-6 and TRBJ2-7, the full variable domain is DAGVTQSPTHLIKTRGQQVTLRCSPKSGHDTVSWYQQALGQGPQFIFQYYEEEERQRGNFPDRFSGHQFPNYSSELNVNALLLGDSALYLCASSLFREQYFGPGTRLTVT.

This chain uses TRBV7-2 with TRBJ2-7; D gene ambiguous. CDR1 and CDR2 (germline): SGHTA, FQGNSA. The CDR3 spans 13 residues. V lost 4 bases, J lost 3 bases, and 10 bases lay in between. As DNA, the CDR3 is TGTGCCAGCAGCTCCGGACCGAACTACGAGCAGTACTTC. Its translation is CASSSGPNYEQYF.

This chain joins TRBV2 and TRBJ2-3; maybe TRBD1 (6 bases). Germline V gives CDR1 SNHLY, CDR2 FYNNEI. Trimming left V 3 bases short and J 0 bases short, with 7 bases between. This CDR3 comprises 14 residues. CDR3 protein: CASSDTGSTDTQYF. CDR3 sequence (DNA): TGTGCCAGCAGTGATACAGGGAGCACAGATACGCAGTATTTT. Together with reference TRBV2 and TRBJ2-3, the CDR3 gives the full variable domain: EPEVTQTPSHQVTQMGQEVILRCVPISNHLYFYWYRQILGQKVEFLVSFYNNEISEKSEIFDDQFSVERPDGSNFTLKIRSTKLEDSAMYFCASSDTGSTDTQYFGPGTRLTVL.

The genes are TRBV28 and TRBJ2-7; tentative D call: TRBD1 (5 bases). The CDR3 runs to 14 residues. Germline lookup yields CDR1 MDHEN and CDR2 SYDVKM. The V and J ends lost 1 base and 3 bases respectively, with 10 bases between them. The CDR3 nucleotides read TGTGCCAGCAGTTTATCGACAGTTGGCTACGAGCAGTACTTC. It encodes CASSLSTVGYEQYF.

This rearrangement joins TRBV3-1 (or the pseudogene TRBV3-2) to TRBJ2-3, with 8 bases matching TRBD2. The V segment lost 2 bases and the J segment 0 bases; nucleotides outside the gene matches: 13. Per the germline V gene, CDR1 is LGHDT and CDR2 is YNNKEL (reference sequence). CDR3 length equals 19 residues. CDR3 sequence reads: CASSQSPSGRGVSTDTQYF. The CDR3 DNA reads TGTGCCAGCAGCCAATCCCCCAGCGGGCGGGGGGTCAGCACAGATACGCAGTATTTT.

The chain couples TRBV5-6 to TRBJ2-1; D possibly corresponds to TRBD2 (5 bases). Germline V gene lookup returns CDR1 SGHDT and CDR2 YYEEEE. Trimming cost V 1 base and J 4 bases, with 12 bases left between them. The CDR3 sequence is 15 residues long. CDR3 region: CASSLNSRGYNEQFF. The CDR3 DNA is TGTGCCAGCAGCTTGAACAGTAGAGGGTACAATGAGCAGTTCTTC. The full variable domain, with the rest looked up from reference TRBV5-6 and TRBJ2-1, is DAGVTQSPTHLIKTRGQQVTLRCSPKSGHDTVSWYQQALGQGPQFIFQYYEEEERQRGNFPDRFSGHQFPNYSSELNVNALLLGDSALYLCASSLNSRGYNEQFFGPGTRLTVL.

The CDR3 DNA reads as TGTGCCAGTAGTAACGGCCCCTCTAGGGGCTACACCTTC. Residues: CASSNGPSRGYTF. The chain recombines TRBV19 with TRBJ1-2; D uncertain. The CDR3 loop spans 13 amino acids. V was trimmed by 4 bases and J by 8 bases, leaving 14 bases between them. Germline lookup yields CDR1 LNHDA and CDR2 SQIVND (reference sequence).

The gene calls are TRBV3-1 (or the pseudogene TRBV3-2) and TRBJ1-1; no clear D. This CDR3 region has 12 residues. V gave up 4 bases and J gave up 11 bases, with 14 bases separating them. Germline V gene lookup returns CDR1 LGHDT and CDR2 YNNKEL (reference sequence). The CDR3 here is CASSLGLSGAFF. As DNA, the CDR3 is TGTGCCAGCAGCCTTGGCCTAAGCGGGGCTTTCTTT.

V usage is TRBV10-1 and J usage is TRBJ1-2; possibly TRBD1 for D (6 bases). This CDR3 is 14 amino acids long. The germline V gene has CDR1 WNHNN and CDR2 SYGVQD (reference sequence). Trimming stripped 7 bases from V and 3 bases from J, with 15 bases between. CDR3 bases: TGCGCCAGCAAATCTGACAGGAACTACTATGGCTACACCTTC. Encoded protein: CASKSDRNYYGYTF.

V and J are TRBV19 and TRBJ1-2; TRBD1 is a possible D gene (6 bases). Deletions cut 8 bases from V and 7 bases from J, with 17 bases between. This CDR3 is 13 amino acids long. Germline V gene lookup returns CDR1 LNHDA and CDR2 SQIVND (reference sequence). The CDR3: CASRLDSSPGYTF. As DNA, the CDR3 is TGTGCCAGTCGCCTGGACAGTTCTCCTGGCTACACCTTC.

The chain joins TRBV5-1 to TRBJ1-5, with a possible D match to TRBD1 (5 bases). The ends were cut back, 5 bases at V and 1 base at J, with 13 bases in the middle. The CDR3 is made up of 15 amino acids. Germline CDR1 reads SGHRS; CDR2 reads YFSETQ. CDR3 residues: CASRKDTSSNQPQHF. In nucleotides, the CDR3 is TGCGCCAGCAGAAAGGACACGTCCAGCAATCAGCCCCAGCATTTT.

The V and J genes are TRBV24-1 and TRBJ2-3; D assignment may be TRBD1 or TRBD2 (5 bases each). This CDR3 region has 16 residues. Germline CDR1 reads KGHDR; CDR2 reads SFDVKD. V was shortened by 3 bases and J by 2 bases, with 14 bases between the two germline ends. CDR3 coding DNA: TGTGCCACCAGTGATCCTTCCGGGGCCAACACAGATACGCAGTATTTT. Its translation: CATSDPSGANTDTQYF.

This clone has more than one count but fewer than ten. V gene TRBV19 combines with J gene TRBJ1-5; weak D call: TRBD1 (5 bases). The CDR3 spans 15 residues. Germline V gives CDR1 LNHDA, CDR2 SQIVND (reference sequence). V lost 5 bases, J lost 4 bases, and 15 bases lay in between. In nucleotides, the CDR3 is TGTGCCAGTAGTCCCGGGGGGGTCTCGAATCAGCCCCAGCATTTT. Translation gives CASSPGGVSNQPQHF.

The rearrangement uses TRBV7-2 and TRBJ1-3; D gene uncertain. CDR1 is SGHTA, CDR2 FQGNSA, per germline. The CDR3 length is 14 residues. V was pared by 1 base and J by 0 bases, with 4 bases between. The chain's CDR3 is CASSLDPSGNTIYF. In DNA, the CDR3 is TGTGCCAGCAGCTTAGATCCCTCTGGAAACACCATATATTTT.

This clone was counted a few times. Relative to the germline gene, one junction end is altered; a read error may explain this. The J gene is TRBJ1-2, the V gene TRBV5-6; D remains ambiguous. The CDR3 extends over 9 amino acids. Germline CDR1 and CDR2: SGHDT and YYEEEE. The CDR3 sequence is CASSLGEGF. CDR3 in DNA: TGTGCCAGCAGCTTGGGAGAGGGCTTC.